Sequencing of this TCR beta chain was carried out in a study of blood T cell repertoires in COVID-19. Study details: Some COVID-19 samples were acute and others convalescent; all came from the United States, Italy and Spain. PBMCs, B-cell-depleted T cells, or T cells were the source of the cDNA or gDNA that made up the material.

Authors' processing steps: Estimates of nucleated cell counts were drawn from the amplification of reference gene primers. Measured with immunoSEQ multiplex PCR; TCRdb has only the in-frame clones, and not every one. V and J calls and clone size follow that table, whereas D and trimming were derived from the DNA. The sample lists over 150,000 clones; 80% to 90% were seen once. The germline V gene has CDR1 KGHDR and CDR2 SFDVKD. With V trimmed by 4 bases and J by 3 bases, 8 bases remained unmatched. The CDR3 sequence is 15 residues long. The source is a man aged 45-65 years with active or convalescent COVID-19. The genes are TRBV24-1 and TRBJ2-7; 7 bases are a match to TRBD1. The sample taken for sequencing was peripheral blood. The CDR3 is CATSDAGAGGYEQYF. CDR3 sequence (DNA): TGTGCCACCAGTGACGCAGGGGCAGGGGGCTACGAGCAGTACTTC.